This TCR beta chain was retrieved from a study of blood T cell repertoires in COVID-19 (dated by TCRdb to about 2020). Concerning the study at large: Samples covering the acute and convalescent phases of COVID-19 were provided by collaborators in the United States, Italy and Spain. The dataset comprised deeply sampled blood TCRbeta repertoires from subjects exposed to, actively infected with, or recovered from COVID-19. Where available, HLA class I and class II types were taken from metadata supplied by the sample provider and were not determined by assay-based typing. The prospective study material was composed of cDNA or gDNA derived from T cells, B-cell-depleted T cells, or PBMCs. The repertoires were released in a freely available public database meant as a resource for research on the immune response to SARS-CoV-2. Sample metadata almost always included a de-identified subject ID, COVID-19 status, age in years and sex. The samples were drawn from the first 160 participants of the ongoing ImmuneRACE study and from 1,254 subjects provided by 6 global collaborators. Findings and caveats that apply to the study as a whole: Clinical and demographic metadata were provided uncurated, with the amount varying by source and participant.

Details on this clone: Which antigen it targets is not known. No qualities accompany the bases; no much larger clone lies one base away.

TCRbeta CDR3 regions were amplified from genomic DNA using the immunoSEQ Assay, a bias-controlled multiplex PCR. As for how the authors treated the data: The number of nucleated cells in each sample was estimated by amplification of reference gene primers within the assay. Sequence reads were collapsed and filtered to measure the absolute abundance of every unique TCRbeta CDR3 rearrangement. For each sample, productive Simpson clonality was calculated by taking the square root of Simpson's diversity index across productive rearrangements. Drawn from immuneACCESS, this table holds only the in-frame rearrangements with V and J called that TCRdb kept. Clones are partly lost; checked studies trace under half to an unresolved V gene and leave the rest unexplained. V and J calls and clone size are as listed in that table; D and trimming were resolved from the DNA. The sample table shows fewer than 450,000 clones, and roughly 89% are seen once. The ten largest clones add up to around 3.3% of the sample.

A second Seattle source provided samples from volunteer blood donors who had recovered from COVID-19. Whole blood was collected in K2EDTA tubes by collaborating institutions according to the institutions' own protocols. For TCRbeta analysis, collaborators shipped samples as frozen whole blood, isolated PBMCs, or DNA extracted from either of those sample types. This clonotype was obtained from a woman between 18 and 29 years old who had recovered from COVID-19. The sequencing sample was made of peripheral blood.

Here is the DNA: TGTGCCACCAGCAGCGGTCGGGGAGGCAATGAGCAGTTCTTC. Its amino acids are CATSSGRGGNEQFF. The rearranged chain carries TRBV15 and TRBJ2-1; the D gene is possibly TRBD2, with 6 bases matching. The trim is 3 bases for V and 6 bases for J, with a gap of 12 bases between the germline ends. The cysteine opens and the phenylalanine closes a CDR3 of 14 amino acids. The DNA shown is the 42-base CDR3, in frame from base 1. Taken from the germline V gene (reference sequence), the CDR1 and CDR2 loops are LNHNV and YYDKDF. Joined to the reference TRBV15 and TRBJ2-1 proteins, this CDR3 gives the full variable domain: DAMVIQNPRYQVTQFGKPVTLSCSQTLNHNVMYWYQQKSSQAPKLLFHYYDKDFNNEADTPDNFQSRRPNTSFCFLDIRSPGLGDTAMYLCATSSGRGGNEQFFGPGTRLTVL.